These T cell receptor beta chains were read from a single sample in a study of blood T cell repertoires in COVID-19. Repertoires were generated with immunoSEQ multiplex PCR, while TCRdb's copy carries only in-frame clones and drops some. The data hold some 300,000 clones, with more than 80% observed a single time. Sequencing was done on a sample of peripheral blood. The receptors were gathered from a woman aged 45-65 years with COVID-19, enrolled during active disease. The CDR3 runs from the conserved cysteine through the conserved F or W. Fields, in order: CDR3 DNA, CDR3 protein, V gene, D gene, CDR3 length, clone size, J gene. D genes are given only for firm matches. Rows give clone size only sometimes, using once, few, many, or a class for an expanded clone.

CDR3 DNA: TGTGCCAGCAGCTTCCGGGTCCACCGAAACAATGAGCAGTTCTTC
CDR3 protein: CASSFRVHRNNEQFF
V gene: TRBV11-1
D gene: .
CDR3 length: 15
clone size: .
J gene: TRBJ2-1

CDR3 DNA: TGTGCCAGCAGCTTCCGGACTAGCACAGATACGCAGTATTTT
CDR3 protein: CASSFRTSTDTQYF
V gene: TRBV7-2
D gene: .
CDR3 length: 14
clone size: .
J gene: TRBJ2-3

CDR3 DNA: TGCGCCAGCAGCTTGGTGGTATCTTCTAGCGGACGCAACACCGGGGAGCTGTTTTTT
CDR3 protein: CASSLVVSSSGRNTGELFF
V gene: TRBV5-1
D gene: TRBD2
CDR3 length: 19
clone size: .
J gene: TRBJ2-2

CDR3 DNA: TGTGCCAGCAGCTTAGTCCTAAAACAAGCGGCTTTCTTT
CDR3 protein: CASSLVLKQAAFF
V gene: TRBV11-3
D gene: .
CDR3 length: 13
clone size: .
J gene: TRBJ1-1

CDR3 DNA: TGTGCCAGCAGCTACCGAGACAGGGGAGTGCAAGCTTTCTTT
CDR3 protein: CASSYRDRGVQAFF
V gene: TRBV7-6
D gene: TRBD1
CDR3 length: 14
clone size: .
J gene: TRBJ1-1

CDR3 DNA: TGTGCCAGCAGTGATCAGGGGATGAACACTGAAGCTTTCTTT
CDR3 protein: CASSDQGMNTEAFF
V gene: TRBV6-4
D gene: .
CDR3 length: 14
clone size: .
J gene: TRBJ1-1

CDR3 DNA: TGTGCCAGCAGGGTGGACAGGATAGGTAATGAAAAACTGTTTTTT
CDR3 protein: CASRVDRIGNEKLFF
V gene: TRBV7-9
D gene: TRBD1
CDR3 length: 15
clone size: .
J gene: TRBJ1-4

CDR3 DNA: TGTGCCTGGAGTGCCGATAGCGGGAGTGCGGCAGATACGCAGTATTTT
CDR3 protein: CAWSADSGSAADTQYF
V gene: TRBV30
D gene: TRBD2
CDR3 length: 16
clone size: .
J gene: TRBJ2-3

CDR3 DNA: TGTGCCAGCTCCCCCCAGATCTACGAGCAGTACTTC
CDR3 protein: CASSPQIYEQYF
V gene: TRBV21-1
D gene: .
CDR3 length: 12
clone size: .
J gene: TRBJ2-7

CDR3 DNA: TGTGCCAGCAGCCAAGATGCAGGGGGGTTTGATGGCTACACCTTC
CDR3 protein: CASSQDAGGFDGYTF
V gene: TRBV4-2
D gene: TRBD1
CDR3 length: 15
clone size: .
J gene: TRBJ1-2

CDR3 DNA: TGTGCCAGCAGCCTGGCAAAACAAGAGACCCAGTACTTC
CDR3 protein: CASSLAKQETQYF
V gene: TRBV3-1/TRBV3-2
D gene: .
CDR3 length: 13
clone size: .
J gene: TRBJ2-5

CDR3 DNA: TGTGCCAGTAGTCCCCGGGGGACTGAGCAGTTCTTC
CDR3 protein: CASSPRGTEQFF
V gene: TRBV19
D gene: .
CDR3 length: 12
clone size: .
J gene: TRBJ2-1

CDR3 DNA: TGCAGCGCCGCCGGGACAGGGGGCTTCTATGGCTACACCTTC
CDR3 protein: CSAAGTGGFYGYTF
V gene: TRBV29-1
D gene: TRBD1
CDR3 length: 14
clone size: .
J gene: TRBJ1-2

CDR3 DNA: TGTGCCAGCAGTTTACCGGTAGGGGTCCAGCCCCAGCATTTT
CDR3 protein: CASSLPVGVQPQHF
V gene: TRBV6-2/TRBV6-3
D gene: .
CDR3 length: 14
clone size: .
J gene: TRBJ1-5

CDR3 DNA: TGCGCCAGCAGCTTGGTTCAGGGTAGCTACGAGCAGTACTTC
CDR3 protein: CASSLVQGSYEQYF
V gene: TRBV5-1
D gene: .
CDR3 length: 14
clone size: few
J gene: TRBJ2-7

CDR3 DNA: TGTGCCACCCTTACCCGGGGAGGGAACCCTGAGCAGTTCTTC
CDR3 protein: CATLTRGGNPEQFF
V gene: TRBV19
D gene: TRBD2
CDR3 length: 14
clone size: .
J gene: TRBJ2-1

CDR3 DNA: TGTGCCAGTAGTATAGCTTTAGGGACTAATGCAGGTCAGCCCCAGCATTTT
CDR3 protein: CASSIALGTNAGQPQHF
V gene: TRBV19
D gene: .
CDR3 length: 17
clone size: .
J gene: TRBJ1-5

CDR3 DNA: TGTGCCAGCAGATTAGTGGACTCATTGAACACTGAAGCTTTCTTT
CDR3 protein: CASRLVDSLNTEAFF
V gene: TRBV6-5
D gene: .
CDR3 length: 15
clone size: .
J gene: TRBJ1-1

CDR3 DNA: TGCGCCAGCAGCCAAGATAAGGGGCTTCATAATTCACCCCTCCACTTT
CDR3 protein: CASSQDKGLHNSPLHF
V gene: TRBV4-1
D gene: .
CDR3 length: 16
clone size: .
J gene: TRBJ1-6

CDR3 DNA: TGTGCCAGCAGCCGGGGGGGGGCAACAGATACGCAGTATTTT
CDR3 protein: CASSRGGATDTQYF
V gene: TRBV2
D gene: TRBD2
CDR3 length: 14
clone size: .
J gene: TRBJ2-3

CDR3 DNA: TGTGCCAGCAGCTTAAGTAACGGTGAGCAGTTCTTC
CDR3 protein: CASSLSNGEQFF
V gene: TRBV11-2
D gene: .
CDR3 length: 12
clone size: .
J gene: TRBJ2-1

CDR3 DNA: TGCAGCGTTGAAAGGCAGGAGGAGACCGAGCAGTTCTTC
CDR3 protein: CSVERQEETEQFF
V gene: TRBV29-1
D gene: .
CDR3 length: 13
clone size: .
J gene: TRBJ2-1

CDR3 DNA: TGTGCCAGTAGTATGACCGGCTGGACAAGCAATCAGCCCCAGCATTTT
CDR3 protein: CASSMTGWTSNQPQHF
V gene: TRBV19
D gene: .
CDR3 length: 16
clone size: .
J gene: TRBJ1-5

CDR3 DNA: TGTGCCAGCAGCCTCCAATTGGGCAAAATGTTTGAAGCTTTCTTT
CDR3 protein: CASSLQLGKMFEAFF
V gene: TRBV6-5
D gene: .
CDR3 length: 15
clone size: once
J gene: TRBJ1-1

CDR3 DNA: TGTGCCAGCAGTTGGGGCCGGACTACCAAAGAGACCCAGTACTTC
CDR3 protein: CASSWGRTTKETQYF
V gene: TRBV6-5
D gene: .
CDR3 length: 15
clone size: few
J gene: TRBJ2-5

CDR3 DNA: TGTGCCAGCAGCTCCCGTGGTGAGGCTCACACAGATACGCAGTATTTT
CDR3 protein: CASSSRGEAHTDTQYF
V gene: TRBV9
D gene: .
CDR3 length: 16
clone size: once
J gene: TRBJ2-3

CDR3 DNA: TGTGCCAGCAGGATCCGGACACTTAATTCACCCCTCCACTTT
CDR3 protein: CASRIRTLNSPLHF
V gene: TRBV27
D gene: .
CDR3 length: 14
clone size: .
J gene: TRBJ1-6

CDR3 DNA: TGCGCCAGCAGCTTTTCCCGGGCGAACACCGGGGAGCTGTTTTTT
CDR3 protein: CASSFSRANTGELFF
V gene: TRBV5-1
D gene: .
CDR3 length: 15
clone size: .
J gene: TRBJ2-2

CDR3 DNA: TGTGCCAGCCACGGGAGCGTCAATCGGGAGACCCAGTACTTC
CDR3 protein: CASHGSVNRETQYF
V gene: TRBV5-4
D gene: .
CDR3 length: 14
clone size: .
J gene: TRBJ2-5

CDR3 DNA: TGCGCCAGCAGTCAATCCGGAGTTGCAGGGCGCAATCAGCCCCAGCATTTT
CDR3 protein: CASSQSGVAGRNQPQHF
V gene: TRBV23-1
D gene: .
CDR3 length: 17
clone size: .
J gene: TRBJ1-5

CDR3 DNA: TGTGCCAGCAGCCTCTACGGGGGGAACTCCTACAATGAGCAGTTCTTC
CDR3 protein: CASSLYGGNSYNEQFF
V gene: TRBV5-6
D gene: TRBD2
CDR3 length: 16
clone size: .
J gene: TRBJ2-1

CDR3 DNA: TGTGCCAGCAGCCTTGTGGGGCTGCCGAACACTGAAGCTTTCTTT
CDR3 protein: CASSLVGLPNTEAFF
V gene: TRBV7-9
D gene: .
CDR3 length: 15
clone size: .
J gene: TRBJ1-1

CDR3 DNA: TGTGCCAGCTCCGCGGGAATGAACACTGAAGCTTTCTTT
CDR3 protein: CASSAGMNTEAFF
V gene: TRBV6-1
D gene: .
CDR3 length: 13
clone size: once
J gene: TRBJ1-1

CDR3 DNA: TGCGCCAGCAGCTCACACAGGGGGTCCTCGAACACTGAAGCTTTCTTT
CDR3 protein: CASSSHRGSSNTEAFF
V gene: TRBV5-1
D gene: TRBD1
CDR3 length: 16
clone size: .
J gene: TRBJ1-1

CDR3 DNA: TGTGCCAGCAGTGAACTTAGGGGGCGCGGCTATGGCTACACCTTC
CDR3 protein: CASSELRGRGYGYTF
V gene: TRBV6-1
D gene: TRBD1
CDR3 length: 15
clone size: few
J gene: TRBJ1-2

CDR3 DNA: TGTGCCAGCAGTCCCCTTTTCGACAGGAGACGAGGCCATGGCTACACCTTC
CDR3 protein: CASSPLFDRRRGHGYTF
V gene: TRBV6-2/TRBV6-3
D gene: .
CDR3 length: 17
clone size: .
J gene: TRBJ1-2

CDR3 DNA: TGTGCCAGCAACCCTACTAGCGGGAGAACCACCGGGGAGCTGTTTTTT
CDR3 protein: CASNPTSGRTTGELFF
V gene: TRBV13
D gene: TRBD2
CDR3 length: 16
clone size: .
J gene: TRBJ2-2

CDR3 DNA: TGCGCCAGCAGCCAAGATATCGGGACAGGGTCTAACTATGGCTACACCTTC
CDR3 protein: CASSQDIGTGSNYGYTF
V gene: TRBV4-3
D gene: TRBD1
CDR3 length: 17
clone size: .
J gene: TRBJ1-2

CDR3 DNA: TGCGCCAGCAGTCCTGAGCGGACAGGCGGATCACTTCGTGAAAAACTGTTTTTT
CDR3 protein: CASSPERTGGSLREKLFF
V gene: TRBV4-1
D gene: TRBD1
CDR3 length: 18
clone size: once
J gene: TRBJ1-4

CDR3 DNA: TGTGCCAGCAGTGCAGGGTACGAGCAGTACTTC
CDR3 protein: CASSAGYEQYF
V gene: TRBV2
D gene: .
CDR3 length: 11
clone size: once
J gene: TRBJ2-7

CDR3 DNA: TGTGCCAGCTCACCGGCAACCATGGAGCAGTACTTC
CDR3 protein: CASSPATMEQYF
V gene: TRBV18
D gene: .
CDR3 length: 12
clone size: .
J gene: TRBJ2-7

CDR3 DNA: TGTGCCAGCAGTCGGCGGGGGTCTAGCGGGAGTCTCTCCTACAATGAGCAGTTCTTC
CDR3 protein: CASSRRGSSGSLSYNEQFF
V gene: TRBV7-9
D gene: TRBD2
CDR3 length: 19
clone size: .
J gene: TRBJ2-1

CDR3 DNA: TGTGCCACCAGTGATGCGGGACTAGCAGGAGCAACCGGGGAGCTGTTTTTT
CDR3 protein: CATSDAGLAGATGELFF
V gene: TRBV24-1
D gene: TRBD2
CDR3 length: 17
clone size: .
J gene: TRBJ2-2

CDR3 DNA: TGTGCCAGCAGCCCCTGGGACAGGCCCCAAGAGACCCAGTACTTC
CDR3 protein: CASSPWDRPQETQYF
V gene: TRBV3-1/TRBV3-2
D gene: TRBD1
CDR3 length: 15
clone size: .
J gene: TRBJ2-5

CDR3 DNA: TGTGCCAGCAGCTCCCCGGACAGGGGCACTGAAGCTTTCTTT
CDR3 protein: CASSSPDRGTEAFF
V gene: TRBV7-9
D gene: TRBD1
CDR3 length: 14
clone size: few
J gene: TRBJ1-1

CDR3 DNA: TGCGCCAGCAGCCCAGGGTCAGATACGCAGTATTTT
CDR3 protein: CASSPGSDTQYF
V gene: TRBV5-1
D gene: .
CDR3 length: 12
clone size: .
J gene: TRBJ2-3

CDR3 DNA: TGTGCCAGCAGGTTTCCGGGCCAAGAGACCCAGTACTTC
CDR3 protein: CASRFPGQETQYF
V gene: TRBV12-3/TRBV12-4
D gene: .
CDR3 length: 13
clone size: .
J gene: TRBJ2-5

CDR3 DNA: TGTGCCAGCAGCTTAACTGCGGGCGGCGGAGGACGCACAGATACGCAGTATTTT
CDR3 protein: CASSLTAGGGGRTDTQYF
V gene: TRBV7-3
D gene: .
CDR3 length: 18
clone size: .
J gene: TRBJ2-3

CDR3 DNA: TGTGCCAGCATTCGCGGAAGGACGGGAGGAAACACCATATATTTT
CDR3 protein: CASIRGRTGGNTIYF
V gene: TRBV6-5
D gene: .
CDR3 length: 15
clone size: .
J gene: TRBJ1-3

CDR3 DNA: TGCGCCAGCAGCTTGGCGGTCCAGGGGTCAGGAAACACCATATATTTT
CDR3 protein: CASSLAVQGSGNTIYF
V gene: TRBV5-1
D gene: .
CDR3 length: 16
clone size: .
J gene: TRBJ1-3